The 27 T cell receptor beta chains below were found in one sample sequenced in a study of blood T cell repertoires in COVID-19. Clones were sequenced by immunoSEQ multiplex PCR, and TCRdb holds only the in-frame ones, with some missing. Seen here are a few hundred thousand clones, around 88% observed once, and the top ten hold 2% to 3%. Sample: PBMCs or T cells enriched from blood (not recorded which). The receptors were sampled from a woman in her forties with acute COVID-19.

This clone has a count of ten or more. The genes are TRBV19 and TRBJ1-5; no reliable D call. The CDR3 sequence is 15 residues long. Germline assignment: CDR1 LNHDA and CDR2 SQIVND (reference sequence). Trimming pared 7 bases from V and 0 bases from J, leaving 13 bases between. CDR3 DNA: TGTGCCAGTACCAAGGAGGTGAATAGCAATCAGCCCCAGCATTTT. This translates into CASTKEVNSNQPQHF.

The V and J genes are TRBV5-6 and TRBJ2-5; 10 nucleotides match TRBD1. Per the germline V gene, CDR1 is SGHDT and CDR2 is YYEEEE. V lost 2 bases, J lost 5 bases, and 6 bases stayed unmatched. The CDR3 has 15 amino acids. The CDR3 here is CASSLPTGGIETQYF. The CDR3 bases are TGTGCCAGCAGCTTACCGACAGGGGGCATCGAGACCCAGTACTTC.

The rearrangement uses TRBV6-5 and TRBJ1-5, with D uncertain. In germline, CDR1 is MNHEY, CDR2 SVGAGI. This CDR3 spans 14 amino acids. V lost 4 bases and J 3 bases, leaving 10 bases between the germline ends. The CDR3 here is CASSLAGFNQPQHF. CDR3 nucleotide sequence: TGTGCCAGCAGTTTGGCAGGATTCAATCAGCCCCAGCATTTT.

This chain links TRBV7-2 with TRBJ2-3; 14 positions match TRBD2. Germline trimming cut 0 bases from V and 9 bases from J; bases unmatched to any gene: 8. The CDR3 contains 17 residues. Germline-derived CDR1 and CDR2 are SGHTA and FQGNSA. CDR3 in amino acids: CASSLARVTSGGGTQYF. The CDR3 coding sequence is TGTGCCAGCAGCTTAGCGCGGGTGACTAGCGGGGGGGGGACGCAGTATTTT.

CDR3 region: CASSGRTGTGVAEAFF. Here the CDR3 DNA reads TGCGCCAGCAGTGGACGGACAGGGACGGGAGTGGCTGAAGCTTTCTTT. J is TRBJ1-1 and V is TRBV10-1; TRBD1 aligns across 8 bases. CDR1 is WNHNN, CDR2 SYGVQD, per germline (reference sequence). J gave up 6 bases and V 4 bases, and 13 bases lay outside the gene matches. This CDR3 region has 16 residues.

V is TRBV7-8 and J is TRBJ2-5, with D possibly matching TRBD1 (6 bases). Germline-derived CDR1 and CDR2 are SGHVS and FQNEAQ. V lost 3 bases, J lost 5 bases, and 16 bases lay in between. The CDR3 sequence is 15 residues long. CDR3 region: CASSLDSGVAETQYF. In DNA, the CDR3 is TGTGCCAGCAGCTTGGACTCAGGGGTTGCGGAGACCCAGTACTTC.

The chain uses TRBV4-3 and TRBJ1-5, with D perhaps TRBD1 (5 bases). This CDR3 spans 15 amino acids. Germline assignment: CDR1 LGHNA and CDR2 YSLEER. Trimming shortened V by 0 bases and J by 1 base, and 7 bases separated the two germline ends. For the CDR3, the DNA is TGCGCCAGCAGCCAAGATGGGGCCAGCAATCAGCCCCAGCATTTT. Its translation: CASSQDGASNQPQHF.

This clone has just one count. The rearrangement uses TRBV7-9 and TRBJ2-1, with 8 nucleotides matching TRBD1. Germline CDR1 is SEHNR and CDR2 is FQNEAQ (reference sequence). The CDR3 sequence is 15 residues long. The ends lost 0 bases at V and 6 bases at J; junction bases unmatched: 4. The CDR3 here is CASSLARGQANEQFF. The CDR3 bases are TGTGCCAGCAGCTTAGCGCGGGGACAGGCCAATGAGCAGTTCTTC.

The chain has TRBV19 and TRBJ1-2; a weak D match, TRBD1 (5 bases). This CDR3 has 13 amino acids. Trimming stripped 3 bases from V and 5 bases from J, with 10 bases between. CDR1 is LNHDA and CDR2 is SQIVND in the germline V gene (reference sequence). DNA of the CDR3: TGTGCCAGTAGTATTACGGGGGGTTATGGCTACACCTTC. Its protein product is CASSITGGYGYTF.

CDR3 DNA: TGTGCCAGCAGCGTAGATCGACTCAATGAGCAGTTCTTC. The encoded protein is CASSVDRLNEQFF. This chain connects TRBV9 to TRBJ2-1, with D unresolved. V lost 0 bases, J lost 6 bases, and 7 bases lay in between. This CDR3 has 13 residues. Germline values: CDR1 SGDLS, CDR2 YYNGEE.

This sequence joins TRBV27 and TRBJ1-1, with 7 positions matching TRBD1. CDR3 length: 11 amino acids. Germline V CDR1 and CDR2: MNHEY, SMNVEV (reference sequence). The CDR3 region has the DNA TGTGTCACACAGGGGACAAATGAAGCTTTCTTT. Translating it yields CVTQGTNEAFF.

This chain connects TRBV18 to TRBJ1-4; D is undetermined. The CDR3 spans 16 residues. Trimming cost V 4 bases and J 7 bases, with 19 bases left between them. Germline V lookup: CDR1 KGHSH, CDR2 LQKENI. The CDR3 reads CASSRLRSPSSEKLFF. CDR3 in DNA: TGTGCCAGCTCACGACTTAGATCCCCGTCTAGTGAAAAACTGTTTTTT.

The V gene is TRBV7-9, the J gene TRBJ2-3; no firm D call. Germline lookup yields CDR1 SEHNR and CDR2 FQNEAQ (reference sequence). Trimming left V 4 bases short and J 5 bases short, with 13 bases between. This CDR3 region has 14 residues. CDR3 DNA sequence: TGTGCCAGCAGCTCCCAGCGAGGTGGAGATACGCAGTATTTT. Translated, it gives CASSSQRGGDTQYF. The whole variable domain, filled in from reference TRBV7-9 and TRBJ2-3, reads DTGVSQNPRHKITKRGQNVTFRCDPISEHNRLYWYRQTLGQGPEFLTYFQNEAQLEKSRLLSDRFSAERPKGSFSTLEIQRTEQGDSAMYLCASSSQRGGDTQYFGPGTRLTVL.

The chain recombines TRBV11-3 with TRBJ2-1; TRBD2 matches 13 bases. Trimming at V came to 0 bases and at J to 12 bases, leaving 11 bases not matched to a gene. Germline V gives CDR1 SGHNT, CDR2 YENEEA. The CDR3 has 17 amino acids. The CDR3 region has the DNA TGTGCCAGCAGCTTAGAGTCCGGGACTAGCGGGACAATGAGGCAGTTCTTC. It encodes CASSLESGTSGTMRQFF.

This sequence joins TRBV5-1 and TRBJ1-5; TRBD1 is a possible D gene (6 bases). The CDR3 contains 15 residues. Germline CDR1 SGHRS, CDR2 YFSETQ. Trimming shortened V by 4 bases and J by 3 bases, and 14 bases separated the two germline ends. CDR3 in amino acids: CASSPLGGPNQPQHF. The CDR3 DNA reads TGCGCCAGCAGCCCCCTTGGGGGCCCCAATCAGCCCCAGCATTTT.

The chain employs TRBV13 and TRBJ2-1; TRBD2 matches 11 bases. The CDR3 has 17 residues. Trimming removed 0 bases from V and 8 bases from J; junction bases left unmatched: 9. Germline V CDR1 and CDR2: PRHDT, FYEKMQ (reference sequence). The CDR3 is CASSLGISGRAGYEQFF. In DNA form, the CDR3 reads TGTGCCAGCAGCTTAGGAATTAGCGGGAGGGCTGGGTATGAGCAGTTCTTC.

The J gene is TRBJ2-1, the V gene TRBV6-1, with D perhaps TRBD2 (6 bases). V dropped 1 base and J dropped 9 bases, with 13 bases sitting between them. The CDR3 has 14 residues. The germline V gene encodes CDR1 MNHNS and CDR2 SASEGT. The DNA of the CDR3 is TGTGCCAGCAGTGAAGTCGTCCGGGGAGGTGAGCAGTTCTTC. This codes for CASSEVVRGGEQFF.

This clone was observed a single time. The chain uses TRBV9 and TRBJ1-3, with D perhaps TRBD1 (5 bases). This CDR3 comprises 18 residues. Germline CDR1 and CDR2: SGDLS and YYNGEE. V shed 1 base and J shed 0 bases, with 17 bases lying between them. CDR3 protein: CASSVWGENRHSGNTIYF. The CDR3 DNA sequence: TGTGCCAGCAGCGTATGGGGGGAAAACAGGCACTCTGGAAACACCATATATTTT.

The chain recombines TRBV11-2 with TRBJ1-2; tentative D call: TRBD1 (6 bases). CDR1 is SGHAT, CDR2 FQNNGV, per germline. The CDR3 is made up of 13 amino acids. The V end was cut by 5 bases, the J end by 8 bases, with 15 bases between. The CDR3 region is CASSRPDSKGYTF. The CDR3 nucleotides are TGTGCCAGCAGCCGCCCGGACAGTAAAGGCTACACCTTC.

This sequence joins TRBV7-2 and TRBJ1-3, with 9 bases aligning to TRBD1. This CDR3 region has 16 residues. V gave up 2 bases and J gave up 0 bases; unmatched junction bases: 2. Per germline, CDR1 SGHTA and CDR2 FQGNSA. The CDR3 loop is CASSLMDRGSGNTIYF. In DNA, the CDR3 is TGTGCCAGCAGCTTAATGGACAGGGGCTCTGGAAACACCATATATTTT. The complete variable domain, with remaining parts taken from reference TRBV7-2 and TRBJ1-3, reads GAGVSQSPSNKVTEKGKDVELRCDPISGHTALYWYRQSLGQGLEFLIYFQGNSAPDKSGLPSDRFSAERTGGSVSTLTIQRTQQEDSAVYLCASSLMDRGSGNTIYFGEGSWLTVV.

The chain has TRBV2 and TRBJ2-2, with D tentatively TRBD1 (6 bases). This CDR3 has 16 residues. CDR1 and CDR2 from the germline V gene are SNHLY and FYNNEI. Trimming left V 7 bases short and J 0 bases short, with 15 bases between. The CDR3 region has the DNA TGTGCCAGCAAGGTCCGGGACACAGCGAACACCGGGGAGCTGTTTTTT. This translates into CASKVRDTANTGELFF.

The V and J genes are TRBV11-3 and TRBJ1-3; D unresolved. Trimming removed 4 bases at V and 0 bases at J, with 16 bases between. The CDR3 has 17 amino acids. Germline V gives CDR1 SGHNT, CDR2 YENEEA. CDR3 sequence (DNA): TGTGCCAGCAGCTCCGGTGGGCGGGAGAGCTCTGGAAACACCATATATTTT. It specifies CASSSGGRESSGNTIYF.

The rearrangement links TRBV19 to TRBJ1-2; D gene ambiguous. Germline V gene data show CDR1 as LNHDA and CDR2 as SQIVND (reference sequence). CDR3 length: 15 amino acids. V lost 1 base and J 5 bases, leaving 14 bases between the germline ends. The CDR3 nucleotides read TGTGCCAGTAGTATAGGCGCAAACGGGATTTATGGCTACACCTTC. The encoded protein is CASSIGANGIYGYTF.

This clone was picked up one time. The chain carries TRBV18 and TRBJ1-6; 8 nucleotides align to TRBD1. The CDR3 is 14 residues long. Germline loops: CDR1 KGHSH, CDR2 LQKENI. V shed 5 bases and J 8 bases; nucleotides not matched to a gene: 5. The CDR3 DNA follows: TGTGCCAGCTCAGTTACAGGGGGTGATTCACCCCTCCACTTT. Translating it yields CASSVTGGDSPLHF.

The CDR3 nucleotides are TGTGCCAGCAGCCTCGGACAGGGGAGCTACAATGAGCAGTTCTTC. Translating it yields CASSLGQGSYNEQFF. This rearrangement joins TRBV7-9 to TRBJ2-1; 9 bases agree with TRBD1. V shed 5 bases and J 3 bases; nucleotides not matched to a gene: 5. The CDR3 runs to 15 residues. Germline V gene data show CDR1 as SEHNR and CDR2 as FQNEAQ (reference sequence). Based on the CDR3 plus reference TRBV7-9 and TRBJ2-1, the full variable domain is DTGVSQNPRHKITKRGQNVTFRCDPISEHNRLYWYRQTLGQGPEFLTYFQNEAQLEKSRLLSDRFSAERPKGSFSTLEIQRTEQGDSAMYLCASSLGQGSYNEQFFGPGTRLTVL.

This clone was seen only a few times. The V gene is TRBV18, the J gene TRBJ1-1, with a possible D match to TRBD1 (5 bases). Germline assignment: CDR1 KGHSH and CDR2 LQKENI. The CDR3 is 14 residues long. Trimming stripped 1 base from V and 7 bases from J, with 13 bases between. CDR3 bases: TGTGCCAGCTCACCACTTCGCAGGGAGGGTGAAGCTTTCTTT. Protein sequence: CASSPLRREGEAFF.

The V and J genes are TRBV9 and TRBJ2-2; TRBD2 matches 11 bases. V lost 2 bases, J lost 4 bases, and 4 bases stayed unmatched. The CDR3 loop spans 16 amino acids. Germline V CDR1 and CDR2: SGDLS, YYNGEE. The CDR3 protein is CASSVTSGGSTGELFF. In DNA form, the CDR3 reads TGTGCCAGCAGCGTCACTAGCGGGGGATCCACCGGGGAGCTGTTTTTT.